These 23 T cell receptor beta chains originate from one sample sequenced in a study of T cells in localized non-small cell lung cancer. Here immunoSEQ multiplex PCR was the method, and the copy in TCRdb shows in-frame clones only, minus some. The profile shows 100,000 to 150,000 clones, 70% to 90% of them singletons. The starting material was peripheral blood, obtained before any cancer treatment. The receptors come from a female donor older than 55 with stage I lung adenocarcinoma.

The chain joins TRBV30 to TRBJ1-2; the D is unclear. The CDR3 sequence is 12 residues long. Trimming removed 2 bases at V and 4 bases at J, with 8 bases between. Germline assignment: CDR1 GTSNPN and CDR2 SVGIG (reference sequence). The CDR3 here is CAWSIRLYGYTF. In DNA, the CDR3 is TGTGCCTGGAGTATCCGCCTCTATGGCTACACCTTC.

The CDR3 protein is CASSEASGMRGYTF. As DNA, the CDR3 is TGTGCCAGCAGTGAAGCCTCAGGAATGAGGGGCTACACCTTC. The chain links TRBV6-1 to TRBJ1-2, with D unclear. Germline CDR1 is MNHNS and CDR2 is SASEGT. Between the trimmed V and J ends, which lost 0 bases and 8 bases, there was a span of 13 bases. This CDR3 is built from 14 residues.

This rearrangement joins TRBV11-3 to TRBJ2-1, with 7 nucleotides matching TRBD2. The CDR3 extends over 15 amino acids. Per the germline V gene, CDR1 is SGHNT and CDR2 is YENEEA. V lost 5 bases and J lost 4; bases outside the gene matches: 8. The chain's CDR3 is CASSHRTSEYNEQFF. The DNA of the CDR3 is TGTGCCAGCAGCCATCGAACTAGCGAATACAATGAGCAGTTCTTC.

This clone appeared a few times. This chain links TRBV5-1 with TRBJ1-1; 8 bases line up with TRBD1. V shed 5 bases, J shed 3 bases, and the junction held 6 bases outside the gene matches. This CDR3 is built from 14 residues. Germline CDR1 and CDR2: SGHRS and YFSETQ. The CDR3 bases are TGCGCCAGCAGTTCCAACAGGGGGTACACTGAAGCTTTCTTT. Its protein is CASSSNRGYTEAFF.

This clone has only one observation. V usage is TRBV2 and J usage is TRBJ1-1; no reliable D call. The CDR3 covers 12 residues. The germline V and J ends were trimmed by 2 bases and 8 bases, with 9 bases remaining between them. In germline, CDR1 is SNHLY, CDR2 FYNNEI. CDR3 coding DNA: TGTGCCAGCAGTGAATGGGCCTTCGAAGCTTTCTTT. It codes for CASSEWAFEAFF.

The chain combines TRBV6-5 with TRBJ2-3; 8 bases align to TRBD2. V was pared by 4 bases and J by 0 bases, with 3 bases of the junction left unmatched. The V gene's germline CDR1 is MNHEY and CDR2 SVGAGI. There are 15 residues in the CDR3. This CDR3 is CASSSPSGSTDTQYF. CDR3 DNA sequence: TGTGCCAGCAGTTCTCCTAGCGGGAGCACAGATACGCAGTATTTT.

The chain couples TRBV6-5 to TRBJ2-1; unclear D gene. Trimming left V 8 bases short and J 14 bases short, with 16 bases between. The CDR3 length is 11 residues. Germline-derived CDR1 and CDR2 are MNHEY and SVGAGI. DNA of the CDR3: TGTGCCAGCGGTCAACCGAGCTCGGAGTTCTTC. Encoded protein: CASGQPSSEFF.

The chain links TRBV5-1 to TRBJ1-2, with 10 bases fitting TRBD1. The CDR3 length is 14 residues. The germline V gene encodes CDR1 SGHRS and CDR2 YFSETQ. V trimming: 3 bases; J trimming: 6 bases; junction bases outside the gene matches: 5. The CDR3, as DNA: TGCGCCAGCAGCTCGACAGGGGGCGGAGATGGCTACACCTTC. Its protein product is CASSSTGGGDGYTF.

The chain combines TRBV7-9 with TRBJ1-3, with D unclear. Trimming stripped 0 bases from V and 2 bases from J, with 5 bases between. CDR3 size: 14 residues. Germline V gene lookup returns CDR1 SEHNR and CDR2 FQNEAQ (reference sequence). The CDR3 DNA reads as TGTGCCAGCAGCTTAGCTGGCACTGGAAACACCATATATTTT. It is translated as CASSLAGTGNTIYF.

J is TRBJ2-2 and V is TRBV19; a weak D match, TRBD1 (5 bases). The CDR3 sequence is 14 residues long. Trimming pared 2 bases from V and 2 bases from J, leaving 6 bases between. Germline CDR1 is LNHDA and CDR2 is SQIVND (reference sequence). The CDR3 DNA reads as TGTGCCAGTAGTATACAGGGCAACACCGGGGAGCTGTTTTTT. Residues: CASSIQGNTGELFF.

This rearrangement joins TRBV5-1 to TRBJ2-3, with 9 bases identical to TRBD2. This CDR3 spans 17 amino acids. V shed 4 bases, J shed 4 bases, and the junction held 13 bases outside the gene matches. Germline CDR1 SGHRS, CDR2 YFSETQ. The chain's CDR3 is CASSTAVVAGVADTQYF. CDR3 in DNA: TGCGCCAGCAGCACCGCCGTAGTAGCGGGAGTCGCAGATACGCAGTATTTT.

The sample holds one count of this clone. The V and J genes are TRBV18 and TRBJ2-7, with 9 bases aligning to TRBD1. The CDR3 runs to 13 residues. V was pared by 5 bases and J by 6 bases, with 5 bases of the junction left unmatched. In germline, CDR1 is KGHSH, CDR2 LQKENI. The CDR3 protein is CASSGGTGPEQYF. CDR3 nucleotides: TGTGCCAGCTCAGGGGGGACAGGGCCCGAGCAGTACTTC.

CDR3 loop: CASSQIREPAGYTF. The DNA of the CDR3 is TGTGCCAGCAGCCAAATCCGGGAACCGGCGGGCTACACCTTC. V gene TRBV14 combines with J gene TRBJ1-2, with D uncertain. Between the trimmed V and J ends, which lost 2 bases and 8 bases, there was a span of 15 bases. Germline CDR1 and CDR2: SGHDN and FVKESK. The CDR3 has 14 amino acids.

This chain links TRBV14 with TRBJ2-1, with TRBD2 matching 7 bases. V was pared by 2 bases and J by 9 bases, with 13 bases of the junction left unmatched. The germline V gene encodes CDR1 SGHDN and CDR2 FVKESK. The CDR3 length is 16 residues. The CDR3 coding sequence is TGTGCCAGCAGCCAATCTCTCGGAGAGGGAGGGACTGAGCAGTTCTTC. Its translation is CASSQSLGEGGTEQFF.

The CDR3 is CASSLSTGNTGELFF. The DNA of the CDR3 is TGTGCCAGCAGCTTATCGACAGGGAACACCGGGGAGCTGTTTTTT. The chain employs TRBV7-3 and TRBJ2-2, with D possibly TRBD1 on 6 matching bases. The CDR3 has 15 amino acids. V gave up 2 bases and J gave up 1 base, with 8 bases separating them. Germline V CDR1 and CDR2: SGHTA, FQGTGA.

The gene calls are TRBV7-3 and TRBJ1-1, with 9 nucleotides matching TRBD1. With 5 bases clipped from V and 6 bases from J, the junction kept 10 bases outside the gene matches. Germline values: CDR1 SGHTA, CDR2 FQGTGA. This CDR3 contains 15 residues. CDR3 in amino acids: CASSETGGTRSEAFF. The CDR3, as DNA: TGTGCCAGCAGCGAGACAGGGGGTACAAGGTCTGAAGCTTTCTTT. The complete variable domain, with remaining parts taken from reference TRBV7-3 and TRBJ1-1, reads GAGVSQTPSNKVTEKGKYVELRCDPISGHTALYWYRQSLGQGPEFLIYFQGTGAADDSGLPNDRFFAVRPEGSVSTLKIQRTERGDSAVYLCASSETGGTRSEAFFGQGTRLTVV.

This chain uses TRBV6-1 with TRBJ2-3; TRBD2 is a possible D gene (6 bases). There are 18 residues in the CDR3. Germline-derived CDR1 and CDR2 are MNHNS and SASEGT. Trimming stripped 2 bases from V and 5 bases from J, with 23 bases between. Here the CDR3 DNA reads TGTGCCAGCAGTGAACGACCCGTCGGGATAGCGGCGAAAGATACGCAGTATTTT. This translates into CASSERPVGIAAKDTQYF.

The rearrangement uses TRBV6-5 and TRBJ2-7; D could derive from TRBD1 or TRBD2 (6 bases each). The V end was cut by 4 bases, the J end by 0 bases, with 13 bases between. The germline gives CDR1 MNHEY, CDR2 SVGAGI. This CDR3 is built from 15 residues. CDR3 in DNA: TGTGCCAGCAGTTTGGGGGCTAGCGTCTCCTACGAGCAGTACTTC. Translated, it gives CASSLGASVSYEQYF.

The CDR3 protein is CASSPPGGRYTQYF. Written as DNA, the CDR3 is TGTGCCAGCTCACCACCTGGCGGGAGGTATACGCAGTATTTT. This chain connects TRBV18 to TRBJ2-3; 8 bases agree with TRBD2. Unmatched junction bases numbered 3, after V lost 0 bases and J lost 7 bases. CDR1 and CDR2 (germline): KGHSH, LQKENI. CDR3 length equals 14 residues. Looking up the rest from reference TRBV18 and TRBJ2-3 gives the full variable domain: NAGVMQNPRHLVRRRGQEARLRCSPMKGHSHVYWYRQLPEEGLKFMVYLQKENIIDESGMPKERFSAEFPKEGPSILRIQQVVRGDSAAYFCASSPPGGRYTQYFGPGTRLTVL.

This clone was seen a single time. The chain links TRBV28 to TRBJ1-4; 9 positions match TRBD1. Germline-derived CDR1 and CDR2 are MDHEN and SYDVKM. The CDR3 is 16 residues long. Trimming removed 2 bases from V and 2 bases from J; junction bases left unmatched: 3. The CDR3 is CASSLIDRGTNEKLFF. CDR3 bases: TGTGCCAGCAGTTTAATCGACAGGGGGACTAATGAAAAACTGTTTTTT.

V gene TRBV6-6 combines with J gene TRBJ2-7, with D uncertain. Trimming shortened V by 4 bases and J by 5 bases, and 9 bases separated the two germline ends. CDR1 and CDR2 (germline): MNHNY, SVGAGI (reference sequence). The CDR3 is made up of 12 amino acids. For the CDR3, the DNA is TGTGCCAGCAGTTCCCTTGGGGACGAGCAGTACTTC. This sequence encodes CASSSLGDEQYF.

The rearrangement links TRBV28 to TRBJ2-7; D is unclear. The CDR3 extends over 12 amino acids. Germline loops: CDR1 MDHEN, CDR2 SYDVKM. Trimming shortened V by 3 bases and J by 7 bases, and 10 bases separated the two germline ends. CDR3: CASSLRLGEQYF. The CDR3 DNA is TGTGCCAGCAGTTTGCGTTTAGGGGAGCAGTACTTC.

The chain couples TRBV19 to TRBJ1-1; D may be TRBD1 (6 bases). The V and J ends lost 3 bases and 3 bases respectively, with 17 bases between them. CDR1 is LNHDA and CDR2 is SQIVND in the germline V gene (reference sequence). The CDR3 contains 16 residues. The CDR3 region has the DNA TGTGCCAGTAGTATCCCCACTACAGGGCTGGACACTGAAGCTTTCTTT. Translation gives CASSIPTTGLDTEAFF.